The T cell receptor beta chain under discussion was sequenced for a study of blood T cell repertoires in COVID-19. The overall study: COVID-19 samples collected from the United States, Italy and Spain covered acute and convalescent phases. Nucleic acid was either cDNA or gDNA, and it came from T cells, B-cell-depleted T cells, or PBMCs.

V was trimmed by 6 bases and J by 2 bases, leaving 8 bases between them. The CDR3 length is 12 residues. The V gene's germline CDR1 is SNHLY and CDR2 FYNNEI. Source study methods: Quantification of nucleated cells was approximated via reference gene primer amplification. The assay was immunoSEQ multiplex PCR, and TCRdb's table has in-frame clones only and misses some. V and J calls and clone size come straight from that table; D and trimming were deduced from the DNA. This sample carries around 81,000 clones, less than 85% of them seen once, and the ten largest clones take roughly 14%. The sequenced sample was peripheral blood. The chain is built from TRBV2 and TRBJ2-7; maybe TRBD1 (5 bases). The receptor was isolated from a human donor in a cohort sampled during active COVID-19. The CDR3 loop reads CASRPGTYEQYF. The CDR3 region has the DNA TGTGCCAGCAGACCAGGGACCTACGAGCAGTACTTC.